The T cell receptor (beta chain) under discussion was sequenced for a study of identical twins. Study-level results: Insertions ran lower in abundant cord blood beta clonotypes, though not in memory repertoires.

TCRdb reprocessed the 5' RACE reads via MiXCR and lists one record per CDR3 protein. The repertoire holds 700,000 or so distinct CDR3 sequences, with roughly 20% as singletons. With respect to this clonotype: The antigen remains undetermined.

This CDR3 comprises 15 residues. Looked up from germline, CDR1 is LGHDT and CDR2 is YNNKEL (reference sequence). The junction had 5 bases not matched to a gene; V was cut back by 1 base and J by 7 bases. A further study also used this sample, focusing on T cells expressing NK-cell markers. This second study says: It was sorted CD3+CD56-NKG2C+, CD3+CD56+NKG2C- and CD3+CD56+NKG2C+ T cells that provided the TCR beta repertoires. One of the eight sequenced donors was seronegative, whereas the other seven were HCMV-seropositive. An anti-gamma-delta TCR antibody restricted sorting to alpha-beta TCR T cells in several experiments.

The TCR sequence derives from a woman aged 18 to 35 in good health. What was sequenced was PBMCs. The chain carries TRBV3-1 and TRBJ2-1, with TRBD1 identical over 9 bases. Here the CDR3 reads CASSQAGQGLNEQFF. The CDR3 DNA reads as TGTGCCAGCAGCCAAGCCGGACAGGGGTTGAATGAGCAGTTCTTC.